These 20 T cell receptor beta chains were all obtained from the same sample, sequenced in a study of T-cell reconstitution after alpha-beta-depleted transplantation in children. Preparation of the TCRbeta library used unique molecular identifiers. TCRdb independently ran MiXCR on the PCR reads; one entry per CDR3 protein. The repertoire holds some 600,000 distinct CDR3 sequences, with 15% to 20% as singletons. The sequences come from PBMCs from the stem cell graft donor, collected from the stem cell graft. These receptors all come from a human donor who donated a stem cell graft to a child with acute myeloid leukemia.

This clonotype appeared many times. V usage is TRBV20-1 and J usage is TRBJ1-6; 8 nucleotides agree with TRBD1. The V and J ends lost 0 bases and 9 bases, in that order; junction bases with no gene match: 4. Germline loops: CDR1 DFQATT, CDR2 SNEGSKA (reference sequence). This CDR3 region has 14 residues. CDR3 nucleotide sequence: TGCAGTGCTAGAGAGACAGGGGACGGTTCACCCCTCCACTTT. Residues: CSARETGDGSPLHF.

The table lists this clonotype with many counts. CDR3 amino acids: CSAYSRESLPGEQYF. CDR3 in DNA: TGCAGTGCGTATTCTAGAGAGTCCCTCCCGGGTGAGCAGTACTTC. The V call is TRBV20-1, the J call TRBJ2-7; D gene unclear. This CDR3 comprises 15 residues. Per the germline V gene, CDR1 is DFQATT and CDR2 is SNEGSKA (reference sequence). Trimming left V 6 bases short and J 7 bases short, with 25 bases between.

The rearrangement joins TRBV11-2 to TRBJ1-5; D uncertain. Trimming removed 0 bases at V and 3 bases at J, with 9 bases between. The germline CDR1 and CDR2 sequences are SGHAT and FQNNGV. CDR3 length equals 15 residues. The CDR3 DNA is TGTGCCAGCAGCTTAGAAGGCGGGTACAATCAGCCCCAGCATTTT. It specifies CASSLEGGYNQPQHF.

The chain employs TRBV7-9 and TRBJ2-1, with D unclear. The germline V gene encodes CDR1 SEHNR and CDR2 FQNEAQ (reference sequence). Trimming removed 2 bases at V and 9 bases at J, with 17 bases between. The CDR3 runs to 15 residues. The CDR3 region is CASSLRADRKTEQFF. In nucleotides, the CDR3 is TGTGCCAGCAGCTTAAGGGCGGACCGGAAAACTGAGCAGTTCTTC.

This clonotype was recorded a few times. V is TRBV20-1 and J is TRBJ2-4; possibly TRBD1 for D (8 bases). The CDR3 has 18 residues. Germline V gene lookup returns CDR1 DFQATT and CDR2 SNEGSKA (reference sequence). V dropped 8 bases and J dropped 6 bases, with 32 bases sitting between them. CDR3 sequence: CSSRPQSGTGWDLNIQYF. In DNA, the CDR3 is TGCAGTTCCCGCCCGCAAAGCGGGACAGGCTGGGATTTAAACATTCAGTACTTC.

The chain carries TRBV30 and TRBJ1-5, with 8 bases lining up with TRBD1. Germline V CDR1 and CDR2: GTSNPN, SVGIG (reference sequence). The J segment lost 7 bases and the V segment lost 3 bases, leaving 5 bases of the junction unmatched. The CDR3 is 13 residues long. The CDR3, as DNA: TGTGCCTGGAGGACAGGGGCTGGGCAGCCCCAGCATTTT. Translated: CAWRTGAGQPQHF. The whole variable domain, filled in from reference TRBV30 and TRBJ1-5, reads SQTIHQWPATLVQPVGSPLSLECTVEGTSNPNLYWYRQAAGRGLQLLFYSVGIGQISSEVPQNLSASRPQDRQFILSSKKLLLSDSGFYLCAWRTGAGQPQHFGDGTRLSIL.

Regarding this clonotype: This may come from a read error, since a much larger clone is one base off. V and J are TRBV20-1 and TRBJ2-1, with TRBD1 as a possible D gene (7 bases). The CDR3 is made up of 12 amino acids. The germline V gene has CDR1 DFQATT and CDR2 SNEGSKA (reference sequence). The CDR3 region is CCASRGVDEQFF. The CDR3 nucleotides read TGCTGTGCTAGCAGGGGGGTTGATGAGCAGTTCTTC.

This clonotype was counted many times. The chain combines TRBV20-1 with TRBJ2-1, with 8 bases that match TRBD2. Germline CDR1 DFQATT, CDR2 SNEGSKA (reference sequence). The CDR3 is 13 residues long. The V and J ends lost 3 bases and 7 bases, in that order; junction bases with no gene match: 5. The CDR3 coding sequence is TGCAGTGCTAGGAGCGGGGGCAGGAATGAGCAGTTCTTC. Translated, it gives CSARSGGRNEQFF.

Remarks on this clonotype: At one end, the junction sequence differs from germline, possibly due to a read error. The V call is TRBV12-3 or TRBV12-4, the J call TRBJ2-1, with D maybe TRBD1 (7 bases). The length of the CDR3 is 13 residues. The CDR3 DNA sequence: TGTGCCAGCTACCAGGGGGGCCAGAATGTGCAGTTCTTC. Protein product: CASYQGGQNVQFF.

The CDR3 is CASSLAAGTGLAKNIQYF. DNA for the CDR3: TGTGCCAGCAGTCTAGCCGCCGGGACAGGGTTAGCCAAAAACATTCAGTACTTC. This chain connects TRBV6-1 to TRBJ2-4; 9 bases fit TRBD1. This CDR3 region has 18 residues. Trimming took 5 bases from V and 0 from J; bases not matched to a gene: 11. Germline-derived CDR1 and CDR2 are MNHNS and SASEGT.

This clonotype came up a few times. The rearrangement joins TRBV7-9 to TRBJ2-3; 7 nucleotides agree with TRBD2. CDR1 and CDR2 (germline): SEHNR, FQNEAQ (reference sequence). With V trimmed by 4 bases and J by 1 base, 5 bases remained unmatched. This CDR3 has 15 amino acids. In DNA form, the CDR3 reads TGTGCCAGCAGCTACGGACTAGTCGGCACAGATACGCAGTATTTT. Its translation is CASSYGLVGTDTQYF.

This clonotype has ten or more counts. The CDR3 region has the DNA TGCAGTGCTAGAGGCGGAGGGTCAAATTCACCCCTCCACTTT. Encoded protein: CSARGGGSNSPLHF. The V call is TRBV20-1, the J call TRBJ1-6; no firm D call. The V and J ends lost 1 base and 7 bases respectively, with 11 bases between them. The CDR3 covers 14 residues. The germline CDR1 and CDR2 sequences are DFQATT and SNEGSKA (reference sequence).

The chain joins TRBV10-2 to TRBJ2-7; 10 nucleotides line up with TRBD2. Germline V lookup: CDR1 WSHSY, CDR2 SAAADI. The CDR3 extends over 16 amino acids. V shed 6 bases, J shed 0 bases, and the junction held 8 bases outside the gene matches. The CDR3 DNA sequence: TGCGCCAGCAGACGGCCTAGCGGGGGAATCTCCTACGAGCAGTACTTC. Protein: CASRRPSGGISYEQYF.

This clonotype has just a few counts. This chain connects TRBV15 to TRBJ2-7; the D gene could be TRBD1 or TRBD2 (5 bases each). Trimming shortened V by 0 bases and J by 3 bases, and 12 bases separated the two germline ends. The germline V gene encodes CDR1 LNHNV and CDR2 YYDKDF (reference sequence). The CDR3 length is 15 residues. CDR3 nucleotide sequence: TGTGCCACCAGCAGAGATCCTGGGACCTTCTACGAGCAGTACTTC. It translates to CATSRDPGTFYEQYF.

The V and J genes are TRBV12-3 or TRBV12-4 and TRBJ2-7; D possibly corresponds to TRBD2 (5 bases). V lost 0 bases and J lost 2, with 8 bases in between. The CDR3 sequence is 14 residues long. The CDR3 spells CASSLAPGTYEQYF. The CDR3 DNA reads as TGTGCCAGCAGTTTAGCGCCGGGGACCTACGAGCAGTACTTC.

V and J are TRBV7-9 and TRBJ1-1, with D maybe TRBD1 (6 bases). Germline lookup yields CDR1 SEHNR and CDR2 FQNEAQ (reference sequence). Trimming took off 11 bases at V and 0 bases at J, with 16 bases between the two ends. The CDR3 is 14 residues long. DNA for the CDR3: TGTGCCGTGCTTGGGGGCGTCATGAACACTGAAGCTTTCTTT. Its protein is CAVLGGVMNTEAFF.

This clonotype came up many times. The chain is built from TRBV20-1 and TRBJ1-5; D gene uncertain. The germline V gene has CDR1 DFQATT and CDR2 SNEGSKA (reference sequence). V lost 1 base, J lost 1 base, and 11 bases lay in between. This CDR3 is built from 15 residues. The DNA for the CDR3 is TGCAGTGCTAGAGGTAACGGAGGGAGCAATCAGCCCCAGCATTTT. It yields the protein CSARGNGGSNQPQHF.

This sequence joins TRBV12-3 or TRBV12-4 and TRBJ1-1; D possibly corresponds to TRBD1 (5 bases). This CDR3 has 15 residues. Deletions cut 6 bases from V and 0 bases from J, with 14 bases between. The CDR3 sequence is CASSPMGVMNTEAFF. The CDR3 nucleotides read TGTGCCAGCAGCCCGATGGGGGTCATGAACACTGAAGCTTTCTTT.

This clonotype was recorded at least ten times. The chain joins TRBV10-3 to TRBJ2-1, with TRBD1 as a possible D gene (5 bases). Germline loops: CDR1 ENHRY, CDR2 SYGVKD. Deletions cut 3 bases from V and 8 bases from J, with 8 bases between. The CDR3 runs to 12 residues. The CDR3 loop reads CAISDGADEQFF. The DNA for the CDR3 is TGTGCCATCAGTGATGGGGCAGATGAGCAGTTCTTC.

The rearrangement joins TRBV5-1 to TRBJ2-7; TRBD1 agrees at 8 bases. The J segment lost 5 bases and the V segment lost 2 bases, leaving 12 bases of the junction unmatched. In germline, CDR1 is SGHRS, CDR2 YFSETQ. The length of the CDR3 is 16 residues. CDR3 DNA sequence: TGCGCCAGCAGCTTCACCACTACGGGGACAGGTCACGAGCAGTACTTC. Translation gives CASSFTTTGTGHEQYF.